The TCR beta chain under discussion was sequenced for a study of Graves' ophthalmopathy and Graves' hyperthyroidism. Study conclusions and caveats: A majority of expanded thyroid clonotypes exceeding 0.001 frequency were likewise present in blood.

Researchers took RNA transcripts and amplified TCR beta CDR3 regions from them. The authors performed first-round RT-PCR with HTBI primers and then a second-round multiplex PCR. TCRdb reprocessed the multiplex PCR reads via MiXCR and lists one record per CDR3 protein. The profile shows about 340,000 distinct CDR3 sequences, roughly a sixth of them singletons. Diagnosis used clinical symptoms, serum thyroxine, TRAb, thyroid ultrasound and orbital computed tomography. The PBMCs were taken from around 10 ml of fresh peripheral blood. Germline V gene data show CDR1 as MNHEY and CDR2 as SVGEGT. The J segment lost 4 bases and the V segment lost 6 bases, leaving 8 bases of the junction unmatched. The CDR3 consists of 14 residues. A word on this clonotype: Its antigen is still unknown.

Specimen: peripheral blood. This sequence joins TRBV6-2 or TRBV6-3 and TRBJ2-7; 8 bases agree with TRBD1. The origin of this receptor is an adult man with Graves' ophthalmopathy. DNA for the CDR3: TGTGCCAGCAGGACCCCGGACAGGGCGTACGAGCAGTACTTC. Translation gives CASRTPDRAYEQYF.